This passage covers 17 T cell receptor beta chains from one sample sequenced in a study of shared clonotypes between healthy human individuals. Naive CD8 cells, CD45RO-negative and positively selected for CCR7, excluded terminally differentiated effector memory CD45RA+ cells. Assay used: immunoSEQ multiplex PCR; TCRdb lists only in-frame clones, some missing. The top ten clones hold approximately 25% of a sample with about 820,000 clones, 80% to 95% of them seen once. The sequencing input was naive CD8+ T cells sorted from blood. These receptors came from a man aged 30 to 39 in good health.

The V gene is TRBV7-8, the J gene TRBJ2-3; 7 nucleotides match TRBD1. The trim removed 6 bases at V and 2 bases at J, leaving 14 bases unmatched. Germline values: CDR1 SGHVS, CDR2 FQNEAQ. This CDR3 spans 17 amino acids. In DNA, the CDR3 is TGTGCCAGCAGTCCAGTGGGCGACAGGGTGCTCACAGATACGCAGTATTTT. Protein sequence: CASSPVGDRVLTDTQYF.

The CDR3: CASGTSGAYEQYF. The DNA for the CDR3 is TGTGCCAGCGGGACTAGCGGGGCCTACGAGCAGTACTTC. V is TRBV27 and J is TRBJ2-7, with 13 bases fitting TRBD2. This CDR3 region has 13 residues. Trimming removed 8 bases from V and 2 bases from J; junction bases left unmatched: 0. Germline V CDR1 and CDR2: MNHEY, SMNVEV (reference sequence).

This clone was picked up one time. The CDR3 spells CASSLGTGVGEQYF. CDR3 sequence (DNA): TGTGCCAGCAGTTTAGGGACAGGGGTGGGCGAGCAGTACTTC. This chain connects TRBV27 to TRBJ2-7, with TRBD1 matching over 10 bases. The CDR3 sequence is 14 residues long. CDR1 is MNHEY and CDR2 is SMNVEV in the germline V gene (reference sequence). Losses at the gene ends were 2 bases for V and 6 bases for J; bases not matched to a gene: 4.

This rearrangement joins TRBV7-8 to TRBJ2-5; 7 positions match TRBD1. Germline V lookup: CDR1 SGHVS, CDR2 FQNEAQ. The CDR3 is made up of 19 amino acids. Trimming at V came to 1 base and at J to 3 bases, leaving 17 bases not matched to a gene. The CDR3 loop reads CASSLGWALSRGPKETQYF. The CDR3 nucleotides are TGTGCCAGCAGCTTAGGATGGGCCCTCTCAAGGGGGCCAAAAGAGACCCAGTACTTC.

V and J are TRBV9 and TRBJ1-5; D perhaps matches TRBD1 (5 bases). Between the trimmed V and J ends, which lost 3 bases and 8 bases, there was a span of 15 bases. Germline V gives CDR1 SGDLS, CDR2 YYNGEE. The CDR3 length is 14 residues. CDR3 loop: CASSAGFGTEPQHF. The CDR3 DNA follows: TGTGCCAGCAGCGCGGGCTTCGGGACGGAGCCCCAGCATTTT.

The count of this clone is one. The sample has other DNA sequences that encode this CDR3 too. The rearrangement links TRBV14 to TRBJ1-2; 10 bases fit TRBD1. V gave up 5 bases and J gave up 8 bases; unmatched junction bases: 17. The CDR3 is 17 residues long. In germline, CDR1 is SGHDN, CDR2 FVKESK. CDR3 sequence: CASSTQFGQGDFYGYTF. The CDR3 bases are TGTGCCAGCAGCACCCAATTCGGACAGGGGGATTTCTACGGCTACACCTTC.

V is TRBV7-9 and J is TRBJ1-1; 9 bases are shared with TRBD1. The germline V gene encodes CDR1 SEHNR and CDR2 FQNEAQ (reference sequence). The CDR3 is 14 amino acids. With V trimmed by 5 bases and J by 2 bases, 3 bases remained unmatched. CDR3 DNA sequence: TGTGCCAGCAGCCCAACAGGGGGCAACACTGAAGCTTTCTTT. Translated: CASSPTGGNTEAFF.

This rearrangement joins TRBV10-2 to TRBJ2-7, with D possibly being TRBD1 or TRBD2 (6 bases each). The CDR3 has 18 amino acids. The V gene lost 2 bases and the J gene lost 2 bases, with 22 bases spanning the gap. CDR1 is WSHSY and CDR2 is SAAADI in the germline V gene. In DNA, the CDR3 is TGCGCCAGCAGTGAGAGGGGGATGCTGGGAGGCCTTACCTACGAGCAGTACTTC. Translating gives CASSERGMLGGLTYEQYF.

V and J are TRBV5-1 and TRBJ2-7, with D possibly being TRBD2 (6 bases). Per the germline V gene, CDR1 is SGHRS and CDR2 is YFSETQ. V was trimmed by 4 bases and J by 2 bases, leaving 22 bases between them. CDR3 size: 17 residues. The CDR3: CASSPWASDRLTYEQYF. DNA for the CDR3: TGCGCCAGCAGCCCTTGGGCTAGCGACCGATTAACCTACGAGCAGTACTTC.

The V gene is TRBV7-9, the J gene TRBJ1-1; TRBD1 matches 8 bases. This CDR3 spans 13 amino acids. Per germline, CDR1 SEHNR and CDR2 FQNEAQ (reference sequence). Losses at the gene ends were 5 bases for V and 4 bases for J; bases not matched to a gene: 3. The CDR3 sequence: CASSTGGLTEAFF. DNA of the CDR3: TGTGCCAGCAGCACAGGGGGTCTCACTGAAGCTTTCTTT.

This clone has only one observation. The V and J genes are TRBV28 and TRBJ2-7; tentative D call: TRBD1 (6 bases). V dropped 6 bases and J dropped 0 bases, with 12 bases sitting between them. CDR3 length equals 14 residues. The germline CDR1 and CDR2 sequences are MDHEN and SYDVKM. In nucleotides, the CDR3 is TGTGCCAGCAGGGATGGACAGAGCTCCTACGAGCAGTACTTC. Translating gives CASRDGQSSYEQYF.

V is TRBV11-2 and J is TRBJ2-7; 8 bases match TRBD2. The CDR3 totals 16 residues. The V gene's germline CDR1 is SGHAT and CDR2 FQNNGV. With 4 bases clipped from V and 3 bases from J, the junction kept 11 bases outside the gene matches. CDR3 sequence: CASSSPENSGNYEQYF. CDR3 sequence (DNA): TGTGCCAGCAGCTCCCCAGAGAATAGCGGGAACTACGAGCAGTACTTC.

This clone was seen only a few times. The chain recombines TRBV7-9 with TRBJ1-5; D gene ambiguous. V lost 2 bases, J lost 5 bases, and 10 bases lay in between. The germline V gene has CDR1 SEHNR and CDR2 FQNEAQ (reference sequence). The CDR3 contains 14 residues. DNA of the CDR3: TGTGCCAGCAGCTTATACGGACTAGATCAGCCCCAGCATTTT. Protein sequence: CASSLYGLDQPQHF.

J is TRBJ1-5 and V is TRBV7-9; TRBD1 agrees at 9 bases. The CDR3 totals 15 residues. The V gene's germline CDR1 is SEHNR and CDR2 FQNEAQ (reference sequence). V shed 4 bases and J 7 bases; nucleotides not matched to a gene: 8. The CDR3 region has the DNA TGTGCCAGCAGCTGGGGACAGGGAGGTGGGCAGCCCCAGCATTTT. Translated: CASSWGQGGGQPQHF.

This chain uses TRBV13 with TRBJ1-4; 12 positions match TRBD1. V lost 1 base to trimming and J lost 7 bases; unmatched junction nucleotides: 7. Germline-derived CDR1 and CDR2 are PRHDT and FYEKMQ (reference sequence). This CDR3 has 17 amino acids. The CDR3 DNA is TGTGCCAGCAGCTTAGCGGGACAGGGGGCTGCGGGTGAAAAACTGTTTTTT. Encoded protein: CASSLAGQGAAGEKLFF.

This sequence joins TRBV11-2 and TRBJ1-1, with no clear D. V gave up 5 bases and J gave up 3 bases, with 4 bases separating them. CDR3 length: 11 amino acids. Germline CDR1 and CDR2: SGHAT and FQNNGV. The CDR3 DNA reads TGTGCCAGCAGCCCGTACACTGAAGCTTTCTTT. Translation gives CASSPYTEAFF.

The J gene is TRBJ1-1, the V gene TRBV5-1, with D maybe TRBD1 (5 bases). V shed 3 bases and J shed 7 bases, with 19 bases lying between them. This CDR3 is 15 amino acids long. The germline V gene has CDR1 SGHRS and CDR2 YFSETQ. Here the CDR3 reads CASSWSWGTHGEAFF. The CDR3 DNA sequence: TGCGCCAGCAGCTGGAGTTGGGGCACCCATGGTGAAGCTTTCTTT.